This T cell receptor beta chain was identified during a study of post-analysis software for immune sequencing data (dated by TCRdb to the mid-2010s). For the study in its entirety: The recorded disease courses included relapsing-remitting, secondary progressive and progressive-relapsing multiple sclerosis, and some patients had no subtype annotation. A subset of samples was prepared in parallel using single-end sample barcoding, then pooled and co-amplified after Illumina adapter ligation. Patient repertoires were compared against 11 to 12 previously published healthy control repertoires from donors aged roughly 6 to 28 years.

The method was PCR. The data were produced on an Illumina HiSeq 2500. Unique molecular identifiers were incorporated into TCR beta cDNA libraries to reduce PCR and sequencing biases. Some 500,000 cDNA molecules were obtained for every 1 to 10 million input T cells, so each molecule roughly corresponded to one T cell. Patient libraries were prepared and sequenced with the same protocol used for the earlier healthy control dataset. Within a given batch, samples were prepared together, multiplexed and sequenced on the same HiSeq lane. In the authors' own workflow: Raw barcoded reads were processed with MIGEC, discarding single-read molecular identifier groups before consensus assembly and CDR3 extraction. VDJtools was used for post-analysis of the clonotype tables, with diversity normalized by down-sampling every dataset to the smallest sample size. To correct batch-related cross-sample contamination, repertoire overlap clustering matched CDR3 amino acid sequences but not nucleotide sequences. TCRdb reprocessed the public reads (quality trimming at Q25 with fastp, clone calling with MiXCR) and kept in-frame beta chains. CDR3 protein sequences are deduplicated, and each keeps its most common genes and DNA. The V and J calls and clone size are TCRdb's, not the authors'. The sample includes about 770,000 distinct CDR3 sequences, with roughly 50% observed a single time. The top ten clonotypes cover 4.9% of the sample.

Study-wide conclusions, independent of this receptor: Normalized Chao1 diversity was significantly lower in multiple sclerosis patients than controls, suggesting substantial peripheral T-cell clonal expansion. Significantly higher frequencies in patients than in controls were found for roughly 5 TRBV segments, including TRBV5-6, TRBV5-1 and TRBV20-1. Direct clustering with F measure revealed strong co-clustering of samples prepared in the same batch, which led to a batch-effect correction. The control group was slightly older than the multiple sclerosis patient group.

TCR beta repertoires were profiled from peripheral blood of over 10 young patients with multiple sclerosis to demonstrate the VDJtools post-analysis software. The patients with multiple sclerosis were children and adolescents between about 6 and 17 years of age. This clonotype was recorded only once. Its recognized antigen is unknown. The sample holds no much larger clone one base away, and base qualities are not on file. Trimming removed 7 bases from V and 5 bases from J, leaving 14 bases between the germline ends. CDR1 and CDR2, looked up from the germline V gene, are MNHEY and SVGAGI. The CDR3 runs 13 amino acids, cysteine and phenylalanine included. CDR3 DNA is the only sequence kept; it has 39 bases, read in frame from the first base.

This clonotype was sampled from a girl between 10 and 17 years old with multiple sclerosis. Recombination joined TRBV6-5 with TRBJ2-5, with the D gene uncertain. Sequencing input: blood. The nucleotide sequence reads TGTGCCAGCAATACCGACTTGGGGGAGACCCAGTACTTC. The encoded protein is CASNTDLGETQYF.